The TCR beta chain under discussion was sequenced for a study of human T cells and chemical hapten exposure. The table lists this clonotype with a few counts. The antigen remains unidentified. V lost 3 bases, J lost 3 bases, and 2 bases stayed unmatched. The length of the CDR3 is 14 residues. Germline CDR1 and CDR2: SGHAT and FQNNGV. Single cDNA molecules in the library carried unique molecular identifiers attached during preparation. MiXCR, run by TCRdb on the RACE reads, gives a single entry per CDR3 protein. The sample lists 150,000 to 200,000 distinct CDR3 sequences; around 22% were seen once. Time point defined: patch test 1, 2 weeks after DPC sensitization. The treatment was: therapeutic diphenylcyclopropenone sensitization with weekly scalp DPC. Whole-study results and caveats: It should be noted that donors had alopecia, so their immune response may differ from healthy people's. TCRs above 1 in 1000 frequency stayed constant with DPC sensitization. Relative to control repertoires, expanded TCRs gave rise to significantly more large CDR3 similarity clusters.

The source was whole blood, collected in connection with sensitization to the hapten diphenylcyclopropenone (DPC). The chain couples TRBV11-2 to TRBJ2-1; 7 nucleotides agree with TRBD2. This clonotype was sampled from a woman in her fifties or sixties with alopecia areata. Some clones in this sample may be carry-over from other donors' samples. The CDR3 coding sequence is TGTGCCAGCAGCTTTACTAGCGTCTACAATGAGCAGTTCTTC. Its protein is CASSFTSVYNEQFF.